What follows are 14 T cell receptor beta chains derived from one specimen sequenced in a study of blood T cells in healthy people across ages. The second PCR ran about 6 to 12 cycles with a sample-barcoded 5' primer and J-beta primers. TCRdb used MiXCR to reprocess the 5' RACE reads, holding one entry per CDR3 protein. The sample holds hundreds of thousands of distinct CDR3 sequences; around 49% are singletons and the top ten take under 15%. Source material: blood. The source of these receptors is a young man in good health.

This chain connects TRBV6-1 to TRBJ2-1; perhaps TRBD1 as D (6 bases). Germline lookup yields CDR1 MNHNS and CDR2 SASEGT. The CDR3 has 15 amino acids. V was shortened by 4 bases and J by 5 bases, with 15 bases between the two germline ends. This CDR3 reads CASSAFGTLNNEQFF. The CDR3 DNA is TGTGCCAGCAGTGCCTTCGGGACATTAAACAATGAGCAGTTCTTC.

V and J are TRBV4-1 and TRBJ2-7; D gene ambiguous. Looked up from germline, CDR1 is MGHRA and CDR2 is YSYEKL. Trimming cost V 0 bases and J 2 bases, with 8 bases left between them. This CDR3 is 14 amino acids long. In DNA, the CDR3 is TGCGCCAGCAGCCAAGAAGTTTCGGCCTACGAGCAGTACTTC. Protein sequence: CASSQEVSAYEQYF.

This rearrangement joins TRBV28 to TRBJ1-1; D is ambiguous. Germline V gene lookup returns CDR1 MDHEN and CDR2 SYDVKM. Trimming removed 2 bases from V and 4 bases from J, with 11 bases in between. The CDR3 is made up of 14 amino acids. CDR3 DNA: TGTGCCAGCAGTTTAGAGTACCTCCGCACTGAAGCTTTCTTT. As protein: CASSLEYLRTEAFF.

This clonotype has only a few counts. The chain uses TRBV25-1 and TRBJ1-4; D ambiguous. Per germline, CDR1 MGHDK and CDR2 SYGVNS. Trimming pared 6 bases from V and 4 bases from J, leaving 6 bases between. This CDR3 spans 12 amino acids. DNA of the CDR3: TGTGCCAGCAGAGAGAATAATGAAAAACTGTTTTTT. Amino acids: CASRENNEKLFF.

V is TRBV7-8 and J is TRBJ2-7, with 9 bases aligning to TRBD1. Losses at the gene ends were 5 bases for V and 1 base for J; bases not matched to a gene: 12. Germline CDR1 is SGHVS and CDR2 is FQNEAQ. This CDR3 is 17 amino acids long. The CDR3 DNA sequence: TGTGCCAGCAGCCCCAATTTCCGGGACAGGGCTTCCTACGAGCAGTACTTC. Protein sequence: CASSPNFRDRASYEQYF. Complete variable domain (other parts from reference TRBV7-8 and TRBJ2-7): GAGVSQSPRYKVAKRGQDVALRCDPISGHVSLFWYQQALGQGPEFLTYFQNEAQLDKSGLPSDRFFAERPEGSVSTLKIQRTQQEDSAVYLCASSPNFRDRASYEQYFGPGTRLTVT.

The chain joins TRBV3-1 to TRBJ2-5, with unresolved D. The CDR3 has 13 residues. Germline V gene data show CDR1 as LGHDT and CDR2 as YNNKEL (reference sequence). Between the trimmed V and J ends, which lost 6 bases and 2 bases, there was a span of 10 bases. As DNA, the CDR3 is TGTGCCAGCAGTTATACAGAGCAAGAGACCCAGTACTTC. Amino acid sequence: CASSYTEQETQYF.

This rearrangement joins TRBV20-1 to TRBJ1-1, with TRBD1 identical over 7 bases. The germline V gene encodes CDR1 DFQATT and CDR2 SNEGSKA (reference sequence). V trimming: 0 bases; J trimming: 0 bases; junction bases outside the gene matches: 7. This CDR3 has 16 amino acids. The chain's CDR3 is CSARERGTAMNTEAFF. The CDR3 DNA reads as TGCAGTGCTAGAGAGCGGGGGACAGCCATGAACACTGAAGCTTTCTTT.

The rearrangement uses TRBV25-1 and TRBJ2-1, with TRBD1 matching 8 bases. Germline V gives CDR1 MGHDK, CDR2 SYGVNS. Trimming at V came to 7 bases and at J to 6 bases, leaving 11 bases not matched to a gene. The CDR3 is 15 residues long. The CDR3 protein is CASTSGGQASNEQFF. As DNA, the CDR3 is TGTGCCAGCACCAGTGGGGGACAGGCCAGCAATGAGCAGTTCTTC.

The V and J genes are TRBV2 and TRBJ1-5; TRBD1 is a possible D gene (5 bases). This CDR3 spans 15 amino acids. Germline CDR1 reads SNHLY; CDR2 reads FYNNEI. The V end was cut by 6 bases, the J end by 4 bases, with 16 bases between. As DNA, the CDR3 is TGTGCCAGCAGCGCCGACAGAGCCCTTAATCAGCCCCAGCATTTT. Amino acid sequence: CASSADRALNQPQHF.

The chain uses TRBV29-1 and TRBJ2-4; 9 positions agree with TRBD1. The DNA end is a closer match to TRBJ2-5, so the J assignment may be wrong. CDR3 length: 14 amino acids. Germline CDR1 reads SQVTM; CDR2 reads ANQGSEA. The CDR3 protein is CSVRTGANQETQYF. In nucleotides, the CDR3 is TGCAGCGTTAGGACAGGGGCGAACCAAGAGACCCAGTACTTC.

This chain joins TRBV5-5 and TRBJ1-1, with TRBD1 matching over 7 bases. V was clipped by 4 bases and J by 5 bases; unmatched bases: 8. CDR3 length equals 14 residues. CDR1 SGHKS and CDR2 YYEKEE come from the germline V gene (reference sequence). CDR3 loop: CASSVITGETEAFF. CDR3 bases: TGTGCCAGCAGCGTAATAACAGGGGAGACTGAAGCTTTCTTT.

The V call is TRBV6-2 or TRBV6-3, the J call TRBJ2-1; 8 nucleotides align to TRBD2. The CDR3 contains 14 residues. J lost 7 bases, V lost 6 bases, and 8 bases had no gene match. Looked up from germline, CDR1 is MNHEY and CDR2 is SVGEGT. CDR3 loop: CASSGTSFGNEQFF. CDR3 coding DNA: TGTGCCAGCAGCGGGACTAGTTTTGGGAATGAGCAGTTCTTC.

This chain links TRBV20-1 with TRBJ2-7; 10 nucleotides align to TRBD1. Trimming cost V 3 bases and J 1 base; bases outside gene matches: 3. The CDR3 consists of 14 residues. Germline V lookup: CDR1 DFQATT, CDR2 SNEGSKA (reference sequence). The CDR3 DNA reads TGCAGTGCTAGGGGGACAGGGGCATCCTACGAGCAGTACTTC. It yields the protein CSARGTGASYEQYF.

CDR3 in amino acids: CASSPKNRYQAYEQYF. In nucleotides, the CDR3 is TGTGCCAGCAGTCCGAAGAACAGGTATCAGGCCTACGAGCAGTACTTC. V gene TRBV12-3 or TRBV12-4 combines with J gene TRBJ2-4; TRBD1 is a possible D gene (5 bases). The J call may be incorrect, as the DNA end agrees better with TRBJ2-7. The CDR3 has 16 amino acids.